The 24 T cell receptor beta chains given below trace back to one sample, sequenced in a study of T cells in localized non-small cell lung cancer. Produced via immunoSEQ multiplex PCR; TCRdb's table is partial and in-frame only. This sample has fewer than 25,000 clones, with approximately 90% found just once. Sequencing used peripheral blood, obtained before any cancer treatment. The receptors shown here come from a woman aged 35 to 70 with stage I lung adenocarcinoma.

CDR3 loop: CACTGRAMNTEAFF. CDR3 bases: TGTGCCTGCACTGGGAGGGCTATGAACACTGAAGCTTTCTTT. This sequence joins TRBV28 and TRBJ1-1; D remains unclear. CDR1 and CDR2 (germline): MDHEN, SYDVKM. The V and J ends lost 11 bases and 0 bases respectively, with 16 bases between them. The CDR3 is made up of 14 amino acids.

This clone was recorded only once. The gene calls are TRBV20-1 and TRBJ2-3; D is uncertain. Germline lookup yields CDR1 DFQATT and CDR2 SNEGSKA (reference sequence). This CDR3 has 11 amino acids. Trimming left V 3 bases short and J 6 bases short, with 7 bases between. The CDR3 loop reads CSASFPDTQYF. In nucleotides, the CDR3 is TGCAGTGCTAGTTTCCCCGATACGCAGTATTTT.

The chain joins TRBV6-6 to TRBJ1-1; 8 nucleotides agree with TRBD1. This CDR3 has 14 amino acids. The germline gives CDR1 MNHNY, CDR2 SVGAGI (reference sequence). With V trimmed by 6 bases and J by 5 bases, 8 bases remained unmatched. DNA of the CDR3: TGTGCCAGCAGAGCCCAGGGGGCCGGGACTGAAGCTTTCTTT. It yields the protein CASRAQGAGTEAFF.

This clone occurred once. This sequence joins TRBV6-6 and TRBJ2-6, with D perhaps matching TRBD1 or TRBD2 (5 bases each). V lost 2 bases to trimming and J lost 4 bases, with 9 bases between them. Germline V gives CDR1 MNHNY, CDR2 SVGAGI (reference sequence). The CDR3 runs to 15 residues. Here the CDR3 DNA reads TGTGCCAGCAGTTACGGGGACCAAGGGGCCAACGTCCTGACTTTC. Translating gives CASSYGDQGANVLTF.

This clone has a single count. This chain connects TRBV2 to TRBJ1-1; tentatively, D is TRBD1 (6 bases). Germline V gene data show CDR1 as SNHLY and CDR2 as FYNNEI. The CDR3 contains 14 residues. V gave up 4 bases and J gave up 9 bases, with 18 bases separating them. The CDR3 DNA is TGTGCCAGCAGTGGGATTATCGGGACAAGTAAAGCTTTCTTT. It codes for CASSGIIGTSKAFF.

This clone was seen only once. The chain joins TRBV9 to TRBJ2-1; D uncertain. The germline V gene encodes CDR1 SGDLS and CDR2 YYNGEE. This CDR3 is 13 amino acids long. The V end was cut by 1 base, the J end by 4 bases, with 6 bases between. CDR3 sequence reads: CASSVKPYNEQFF. The CDR3 DNA reads as TGTGCCAGCAGCGTAAAACCATACAATGAGCAGTTCTTC.

The chain has TRBV28 and TRBJ1-4; D is ambiguous. The V end lost 5 bases, the J end lost 11 bases, and 12 bases lay between the germline ends. Germline assignment: CDR1 MDHEN and CDR2 SYDVKM. The CDR3 runs 12 residues. The CDR3 spells CASSVRLEKLFF. CDR3 sequence (DNA): TGTGCCAGCAGTGTTAGGCTGGAGAAACTGTTTTTT.

This rearrangement joins TRBV6-4 to TRBJ1-6; the D is unclear. The V end lost 4 bases, the J end lost 6 bases, and 7 bases lay between the germline ends. The CDR3 extends over 13 amino acids. Germline V gives CDR1 MRHNA, CDR2 SNTAGT. CDR3 protein: CASSAEINSPLHF. The CDR3 nucleotides are TGTGCCAGCAGTGCCGAAATTAATTCACCCCTCCACTTT.

The chain uses TRBV6-6 and TRBJ2-3, with D maybe TRBD2 (6 bases). CDR3 length: 12 residues. V was trimmed by 5 bases and J by 10 bases, leaving 13 bases between them. Germline V gene data show CDR1 as MNHNY and CDR2 as SVGAGI (reference sequence). In DNA, the CDR3 is TGTGCCAGCAGTCCGACTAGTTCGGCGCAGTATTTT. Protein: CASSPTSSAQYF.

V gene TRBV19 combines with J gene TRBJ1-5, with 7 positions matching TRBD1. CDR1 is LNHDA, CDR2 SQIVND, per germline (reference sequence). J was trimmed by 0 bases and V by 2 bases; bases with no gene match: 4. The CDR3 contains 16 residues. The CDR3 DNA sequence: TGTGCCAGTAGTATAACCCACAGGGGTAGCAATCAGCCCCAGCATTTT. Residues: CASSITHRGSNQPQHF.

The chain is built from TRBV12-5 and TRBJ2-7, with D perhaps TRBD1 (5 bases). Trimming left V 5 bases short and J 3 bases short, with 11 bases between. This CDR3 contains 13 residues. Germline assignment: CDR1 LGHNT and CDR2 FRNRAP. The CDR3 DNA reads as TGTGCTAGTGGTCAGGTAGGGGTCTACGAGCAGTACTTC. As protein: CASGQVGVYEQYF.

The chain recombines TRBV7-2 with TRBJ2-7, with 10 bases that match TRBD2. From germline, CDR1 is SGHTA and CDR2 FQGNSA. J was trimmed by 1 base and V by 5 bases; bases with no gene match: 5. CDR3 size: 15 residues. CDR3 sequence reads: CASSTRTSGSYEQYF. The CDR3, as DNA: TGTGCCAGCAGCACCCGGACTAGCGGATCCTACGAGCAGTACTTC.

The chain carries TRBV9 and TRBJ2-2; 8 nucleotides agree with TRBD2. Germline CDR1 and CDR2: SGDLS and YYNGEE. The CDR3 covers 16 residues. V lost 1 base to trimming and J lost 3 bases; unmatched junction nucleotides: 5. This chain's CDR3 is CASSVRAGGDTGELFF. In DNA, the CDR3 is TGTGCCAGCAGCGTACGGGCGGGAGGAGACACCGGGGAGCTGTTTTTT.

This sequence joins TRBV25-1 and TRBJ2-1, with D possibly called TRBD1 or TRBD2 (5 bases each). Trimming took off 2 bases at V and 12 bases at J, with 14 bases between the two ends. CDR1 is MGHDK and CDR2 is SYGVNS in the germline V gene. This CDR3 contains 13 residues. The CDR3 loop is CASSENSGRRQFF. CDR3 nucleotides: TGTGCCAGCAGTGAAAACTCGGGGCGGCGGCAGTTCTTC.

The chain employs TRBV28 and TRBJ1-1, with TRBD1 as a possible D gene (6 bases). Per germline, CDR1 MDHEN and CDR2 SYDVKM. V lost 6 bases and J 4 bases, leaving 15 bases between the germline ends. This CDR3 comprises 14 residues. The CDR3 DNA reads TGTGCCAGCAGCCCTAGGGGGAGGGTCACTGAAGCTTTCTTT. As protein: CASSPRGRVTEAFF.

The rearrangement joins TRBV7-2 to TRBJ1-1; D gene ambiguous. This CDR3 comprises 14 residues. The germline V gene encodes CDR1 SGHTA and CDR2 FQGNSA. With 5 bases removed from V and 1 base from J, the gap between germline ends came to 11 bases. The DNA of the CDR3 is TGTGCCAGCAGCGCCGGGCAGGCGAACACTGAAGCTTTCTTT. It specifies CASSAGQANTEAFF.

The gene calls are TRBV4-1 and TRBJ2-1, with D possibly being TRBD2 (6 bases). The ends were cut back, 2 bases at V and 8 bases at J, with 19 bases in the middle. CDR1 is MGHRA, CDR2 YSYEKL, per germline. This CDR3 spans 16 amino acids. CDR3 amino acids: CASSQLLASSFYEQFF. The CDR3 coding sequence is TGCGCCAGCAGCCAACTCCTAGCGTCCTCTTTCTATGAGCAGTTCTTC.

This clone has a single count. The rearrangement joins TRBV7-2 to TRBJ1-3; TRBD1 matches 7 bases. J lost 3 bases, V lost 3 bases, and 8 bases had no gene match. Germline loops: CDR1 SGHTA, CDR2 FQGNSA. CDR3 length equals 16 residues. The CDR3 protein is CASSFGRGRGGNTIYF. In nucleotides, the CDR3 is TGTGCCAGCAGCTTTGGGAGGGGGCGCGGTGGAAACACCATATATTTT.

The V and J genes are TRBV18 and TRBJ2-5; D is uncertain. The length of the CDR3 is 14 residues. Germline values: CDR1 KGHSH, CDR2 LQKENI. Trimming pared 3 bases from V and 2 bases from J, leaving 10 bases between. The DNA for the CDR3 is TGTGCCAGCTCACCTTCCATACTTCAAGAGACCCAGTACTTC. Its translation: CASSPSILQETQYF.

This rearrangement joins TRBV7-6 to TRBJ2-5; TRBD2 is a possible D gene (6 bases). The V gene lost 4 bases and the J gene lost 1 base, with 10 bases spanning the gap. CDR3 length: 14 residues. CDR1 and CDR2 (germline): SGHVS, FNYEAQ. CDR3 protein: CASSSASAQETQYF. In DNA form, the CDR3 reads TGTGCCAGCAGCTCAGCTAGCGCCCAAGAGACCCAGTACTTC.

This chain links TRBV9 with TRBJ2-5; D perhaps matches TRBD2 (5 bases). The CDR3 extends over 16 amino acids. V lost 2 bases to trimming and J lost 2 bases, with 16 bases between them. The germline CDR1 and CDR2 sequences are SGDLS and YYNGEE. CDR3 in DNA: TGTGCCAGCAGCGTTACAATGTCGACGGGGCAAGAGACCCAGTACTTC. As protein: CASSVTMSTGQETQYF.

The chain joins TRBV4-3 to TRBJ1-3, with TRBD1 matching 11 bases. Germline V gene sequence: CDR1 LGHNA, CDR2 YSLEER. Trimming took 1 base from V and 2 from J; bases not matched to a gene: 13. CDR3 length: 20 residues. The DNA for the CDR3 is TGCGCCAGCAGCCAAGGCCTCAACCCTGGACAGGGGGCTACTGGAAACACCATATATTTT. Amino acid sequence: CASSQGLNPGQGATGNTIYF.

The chain has TRBV21-1 and TRBJ2-7; the table assigns TRBD2, which was not confirmed against the DNA. TRBV21-1 is termed a pseudogene. The CDR3 extends over 19 amino acids. CDR3 loop: CASSKPHRPREDSSYEQYF. The CDR3 nucleotides are TGTGCCAGCAGCAAACCCCATCGCCCCCGGGAAGACTCATCCTACGAGCAGTACTTC.

The chain links TRBV6-5 to TRBJ1-1, with 7 bases aligning to TRBD1. Trimming at V came to 5 bases and at J to 3 bases, leaving 9 bases not matched to a gene. Germline loops: CDR1 MNHEY, CDR2 SVGAGI. The CDR3 is 15 residues long. This CDR3 is CASSTKGALHTEAFF. CDR3 in DNA: TGTGCCAGCAGTACAAAGGGGGCTCTACACACTGAAGCTTTCTTT.